The 4 T cell receptor beta chains reported below all come from one sample, sequenced in a study of graft-versus-host responses after intestinal transplantation. The table came from immunoSEQ multiplex PCR; TCRdb's copy has only in-frame clones and leaves some out. This repertoire shows about 99,000 clones, over 85% found once; its top ten account for 0.95% to 1.5%. No antigen has been assigned to these receptors. The sequences come from unstimulated CD8+ T cells sorted from spleen or lymph node cells, collected before intestinal transplant. The receptors were sampled from a human donor who received an intestinal transplant.

The gene calls are TRBV5-6 and TRBJ2-3; the D gene is possibly TRBD1 (5 bases). This CDR3 has 17 amino acids. Trimming removed 4 bases at V and 0 bases at J, with 18 bases between. CDR1 is SGHDT and CDR2 is YYEEEE in the germline V gene. The chain's CDR3 is CASSDSSYYTSTDTQYF. The CDR3 coding sequence is TGTGCCAGCAGCGACAGTTCTTATTACACTAGCACAGATACGCAGTATTTT.

The chain combines TRBV5-6 with TRBJ2-7; possible D gene TRBD1, 7 bases. Germline V gene sequence: CDR1 SGHDT, CDR2 YYEEEE. The CDR3 is 13 amino acids. Trimming stripped 6 bases from V and 3 bases from J, with 13 bases between. CDR3 DNA sequence: TGTGCCAGCACTGCAGGGGGAGGCTACGAGCAGTACTTC. It is translated as CASTAGGGYEQYF.

This chain connects TRBV18 to TRBJ1-5, with D maybe TRBD1 (5 bases). Germline V CDR1 and CDR2: KGHSH, LQKENI. Deletions cut 3 bases from V and 1 base from J, with 7 bases between. CDR3 length: 14 amino acids. The CDR3 DNA reads TGTGCCAGCTCACCCAGGGAAAGCAATCAGCCCCAGCATTTT. Translating gives CASSPRESNQPQHF.

The chain employs TRBV7-9 and TRBJ1-5; D not resolved. Germline V lookup: CDR1 SEHNR, CDR2 FQNEAQ (reference sequence). The CDR3 totals 12 residues. V gave up 8 bases and J gave up 5 bases, with 10 bases separating them. For the CDR3, the DNA is TGTGCCAGCGGTCGGGAATATCAGCCCCAGCATTTT. It specifies CASGREYQPQHF.